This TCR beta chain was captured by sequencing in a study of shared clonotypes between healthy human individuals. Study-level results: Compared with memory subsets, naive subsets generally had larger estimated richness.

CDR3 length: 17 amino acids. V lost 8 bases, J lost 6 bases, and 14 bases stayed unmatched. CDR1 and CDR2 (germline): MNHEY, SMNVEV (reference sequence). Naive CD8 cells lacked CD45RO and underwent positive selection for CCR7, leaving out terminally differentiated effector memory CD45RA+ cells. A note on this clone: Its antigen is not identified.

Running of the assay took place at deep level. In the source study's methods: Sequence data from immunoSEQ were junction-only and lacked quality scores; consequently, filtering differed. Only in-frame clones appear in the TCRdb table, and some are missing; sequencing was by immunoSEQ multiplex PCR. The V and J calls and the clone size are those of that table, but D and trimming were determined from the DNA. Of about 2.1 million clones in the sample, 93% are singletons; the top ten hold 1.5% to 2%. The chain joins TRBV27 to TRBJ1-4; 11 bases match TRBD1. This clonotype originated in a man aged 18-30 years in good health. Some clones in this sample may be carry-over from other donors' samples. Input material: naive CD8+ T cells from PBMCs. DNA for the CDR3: TGTGCCAGCGCCCCGGGACAGGGGGTTAGGATTTATGAAAAACTGTTTTTT. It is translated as CASAPGQGVRIYEKLFF.